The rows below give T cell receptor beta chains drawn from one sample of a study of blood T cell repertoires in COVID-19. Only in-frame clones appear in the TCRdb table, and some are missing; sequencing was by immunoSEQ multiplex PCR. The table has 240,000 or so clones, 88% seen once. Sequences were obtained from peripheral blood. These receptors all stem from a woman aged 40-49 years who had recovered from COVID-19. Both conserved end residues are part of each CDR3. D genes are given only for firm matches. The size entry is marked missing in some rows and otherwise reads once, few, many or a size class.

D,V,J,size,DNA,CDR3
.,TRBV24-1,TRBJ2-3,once,TGTGCCACCAGTGACCTGGGTAGCGCAGGAGATACGCAGTATTTT,CATSDLGSAGDTQYF
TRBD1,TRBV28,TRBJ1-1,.,TGTGCCAGCAGGGGGGCAGGGGGCATGAACACTGAAGCTTTCTTT,CASRGAGGMNTEAFF
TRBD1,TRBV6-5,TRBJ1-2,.,TGTGCCAGCAGTTACGGTGGCAGGGGGCGATATGGCTACACCTTC,CASSYGGRGRYGYTF
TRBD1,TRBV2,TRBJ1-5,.,TGTGCCAGCAGGGGACAGGGGAACAGCAATCAGCCCCAGCATTTT,CASRGQGNSNQPQHF
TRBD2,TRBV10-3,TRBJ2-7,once,TGTGCCATCAGGCTGCCTGGCGGGAGCTCCTACGAGCAGTACTTC,CAIRLPGGSSYEQYF
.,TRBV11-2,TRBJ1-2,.,TGTGCCAGCAGCTTAGGGGGACTGGATGGCTACACCTTC,CASSLGGLDGYTF
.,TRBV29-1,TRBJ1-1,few,TGCAGCGCCCCAGGAGAAGCTTTCTTT,CSAPGEAFF
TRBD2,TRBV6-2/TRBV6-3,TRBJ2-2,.,TGTGCCAGCAGTACCGGGGGGACTAGGAGCGGGGAGCTGTTTTTT,CASSTGGTRSGELFF
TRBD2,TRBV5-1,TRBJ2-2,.,TGCGCCAGCAGCCCGGGACTAGCGGGAGGGCCCACCGGGGAGCTGTTTTTT,CASSPGLAGGPTGELFF
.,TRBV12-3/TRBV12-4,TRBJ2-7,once,TGTGCCAGCAGGTCCGGAGCTACCTACGAGCAGTACTTC,CASRSGATYEQYF
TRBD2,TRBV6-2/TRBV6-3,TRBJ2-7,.,TGTGCCAGCAGTTACGGCGGGACTAGCGGGAGGGCCTGGGAGCAGTACTTC,CASSYGGTSGRAWEQYF
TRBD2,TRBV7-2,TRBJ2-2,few,TGTGCCAGCAGCTTAGTTGCCCAACTAGCGGGAGGGGCCGGGGAGCTGTTTTTT,CASSLVAQLAGGAGELFF
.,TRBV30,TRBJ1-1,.,TGTGCCTGGGGGGGCGGAGGAGCTTTCTTT,CAWGGGGAFF
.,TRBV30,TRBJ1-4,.,TGTGCCTGGACCTCGGGTAACGAAAAACTGTTTTTT,CAWTSGNEKLFF
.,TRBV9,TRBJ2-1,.,TGTGCCAGCAGCGTAGGGGCAGGGTGGAGTGGTGAGCAGTTCTTC,CASSVGAGWSGEQFF
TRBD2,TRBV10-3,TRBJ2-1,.,TGTGCCATCAGTGACCAAGCGGGAGCGGATAATGAGCAGTTCTTC,CAISDQAGADNEQFF
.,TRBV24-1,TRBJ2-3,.,TGTGCCACCAGTGATCCCCCGCGGGGCACAGATACGCAGTATTTT,CATSDPPRGTDTQYF
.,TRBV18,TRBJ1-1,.,TGTGCCAGCTCACCACCCGGGCTAGGGGCTATGAACACTGAAGCTTTCTTT,CASSPPGLGAMNTEAFF
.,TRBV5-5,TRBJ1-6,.,TGTGCCAGCAGCCCACAGGGTCTGCTACTGGGGAGTTCACCCCTCCACTTT,CASSPQGLLLGSSPLHF
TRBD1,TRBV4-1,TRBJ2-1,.,TGCGCCAGCAGAGGGGGCGCGACCTACAATGAGCAGTTCTTC,CASRGGATYNEQFF
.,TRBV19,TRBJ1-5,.,TGTGCCAGTACCCCCAGGGGCGTAGGCAATCAGCCCCAGCATTTT,CASTPRGVGNQPQHF
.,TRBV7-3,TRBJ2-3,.,TGTGCCAGCAGCCAAACAGGGCCCACAGATACGCAGTATTTT,CASSQTGPTDTQYF
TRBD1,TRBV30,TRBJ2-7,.,TGTGCCTGGACCCGGACAGGGGGTCTCTACGAGCAGTACTTC,CAWTRTGGLYEQYF
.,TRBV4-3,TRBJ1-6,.,TGCGCCAGCAGCCAAGAGGTGACGGGCTCCTATAATTCACCCCTCCACTTT,CASSQEVTGSYNSPLHF
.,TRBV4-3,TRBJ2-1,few,TGCGCCAGCAGCCAAGAAGGGCGGACAAGTTCCTACAATGAGCAGTTCTTC,CASSQEGRTSSYNEQFF
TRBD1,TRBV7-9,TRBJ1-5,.,TGTGCCAGCAGCTTAGGACAGGGGCTGAATCAGCCCCAGCATTTT,CASSLGQGLNQPQHF
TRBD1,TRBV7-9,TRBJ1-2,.,TGTGCCAGCAGCTTCCCGAGGGGGCCTAACTATGGCTACACCTTC,CASSFPRGPNYGYTF
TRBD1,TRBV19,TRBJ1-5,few,TGTGCCAGTAGTATAGGAGGACAGGGGATGGGCCTAAATCAGCCCCAGCATTTT,CASSIGGQGMGLNQPQHF
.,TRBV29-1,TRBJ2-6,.,TGCAGCGCCGCAGGGCCTGGGGCCAACGTCCTGACTTTC,CSAAGPGANVLTF
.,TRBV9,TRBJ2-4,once,TGTGCCAGCAGCGTAGGCCGTGGCTTGGACATTCAGTACTTC,CASSVGRGLDIQYF
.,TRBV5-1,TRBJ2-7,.,TGCGCCAGCAGCTTGGGACCAGGCCTTACCTACGAGCAGTACTTC,CASSLGPGLTYEQYF
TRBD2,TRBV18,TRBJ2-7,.,TGTGCCAGCTCACCCGGACTAGTCTACGAGCAGTACTTC,CASSPGLVYEQYF
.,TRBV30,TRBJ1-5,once,TGTGCCTGGAGTCCGATCTCCGGCCGGGGGGCAGGTCAGCCCCAGCATTTT,CAWSPISGRGAGQPQHF
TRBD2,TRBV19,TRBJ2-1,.,TGTGCCAGTAGTATAGGGGGGACTAGCGGGAGGGCCCTGTTCTTC,CASSIGGTSGRALFF
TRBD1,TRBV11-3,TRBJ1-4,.,TGTGCCAGCAGCCCCGGACAGGGTCCTAATGAAAAACTGTTTTTT,CASSPGQGPNEKLFF
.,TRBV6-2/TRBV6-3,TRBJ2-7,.,TGTGCCAGCAGTTACCCCTTGGGGCAGGGCAAGCACTTC,CASSYPLGQGKHF
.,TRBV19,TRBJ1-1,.,TGTGCCAGTAGTACGGGATTGAACACTGAAGCTTTCTTT,CASSTGLNTEAFF
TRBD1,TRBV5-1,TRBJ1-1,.,TGCGCCAGCAGCTTGTTCGGGACAGGGGATGAAGCTTTCTTT,CASSLFGTGDEAFF
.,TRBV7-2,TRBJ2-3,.,TGTGCCAGCAGCTTAGTGGGTGCGGACACAGATACGCAGTATTTT,CASSLVGADTDTQYF
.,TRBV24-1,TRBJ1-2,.,TGTGCCACCAGTCCCGACAGGACTTATGGCTACACCTTC,CATSPDRTYGYTF
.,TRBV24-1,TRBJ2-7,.,TGTGCCACCAGTGATCCCAACTCCTACGAGCAGTACTTC,CATSDPNSYEQYF
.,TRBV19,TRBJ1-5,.,TGTGCCAGTAGTATGCGGGACGCCGGGGCCCAGCATTTT,CASSMRDAGAQHF
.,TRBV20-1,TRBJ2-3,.,TGCAGTGCTAGTCGGGTCCCGCGCACAGATACGCAGTATTTT,CSASRVPRTDTQYF
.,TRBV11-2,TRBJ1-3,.,TGTGCCAGCAGCTTTGGCAGGGGTCGCACCATATATTTT,CASSFGRGRTIYF
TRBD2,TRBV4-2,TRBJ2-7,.,TGTGCCAGCAGCCACCCCGGACTAGCAGCCTACGAGCAGTACTTC,CASSHPGLAAYEQYF
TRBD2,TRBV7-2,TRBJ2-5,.,TGTGCCAGCAGCCAGGGACTAGCGGTAGGGGCTCCCCAAGAGACCCAGTACTTC,CASSQGLAVGAPQETQYF
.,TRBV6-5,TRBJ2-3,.,TGTGCCAGCAGACTGGGGCCCACAGATACGCAGTATTTT,CASRLGPTDTQYF